These T cell receptor beta chains were read from a single sample in a study of vaccination effects on CD4 cells after COVID-19. No antigens are known for them. Data came from immunoSEQ multiplex PCR; TCRdb stores just in-frame clones and leaves some out. The sample holds about 29,000 clones; about 74% are singletons and the top ten take roughly 17%. The material was CD4+ T cells from PBMCs cultured with HCoV-OC43 spike peptides, obtained after COVID-19 vaccination. The receptors here all came from a human donor who received a COVID-19 vaccine. The CDR3 runs from the conserved cysteine through the conserved F or W. The order of the fields is D gene, J gene, V gene, clone size, CDR3 protein, CDR3 DNA. A D gene is named only where the DNA matches it firmly. Clone size, where shown, is once, few, many, or a class for clones that have expanded.

TRBD1 TRBJ1-1 TRBV6-5 NA CASTDRESTEAFF TGTGCCAGCACCGACAGGGAGAGCACTGAAGCTTTCTTT
TRBD2 TRBJ2-7 TRBV4-2 NA CASSQWGLTSGSSYEQYF TGTGCCAGCAGCCAATGGGGCCTAACTAGCGGGAGTTCCTACGAGCAGTACTTC
NA TRBJ1-2 TRBV2 few CASSNGYGYTF TGTGCCAGCAGCAACGGCTATGGCTACACCTTC
NA TRBJ2-5 TRBV6-5 NA CASRIWTDQETQYF TGTGCCAGCAGAATCTGGACGGATCAAGAGACCCAGTACTTC
NA TRBJ2-5 TRBV28 NA CATGAGQKETQYF TGTGCCACCGGGGCCGGCCAGAAAGAGACCCAGTACTTC
NA TRBJ2-1 TRBV13 NA CASSLDLSSSYNEQFF TGTGCCAGCAGCTTAGACCTGTCGAGCTCCTACAATGAGCAGTTCTTC
NA TRBJ1-1 TRBV2 NA CASSVQGNTEAFF TGTGCCAGCAGTGTTCAGGGGAACACTGAAGCTTTCTTT
NA TRBJ1-6 TRBV10-3 NA CAISEVRDSPLHF TGTGCCATCAGTGAAGTACGAGATTCACCCCTCCACTTT
TRBD2 TRBJ2-1 TRBV5-1 NA CASSSGGSSYNEQFF TGCGCCAGCAGCTCGGGCGGGAGCTCCTACAATGAGCAGTTCTTC
NA TRBJ1-3 TRBV19 few CAGSQGAGNTIYF TGTGCCGGCTCACAGGGTGCTGGAAACACCATATATTTT
NA TRBJ1-2 TRBV5-1 NA CASTGEGNYGYTF TGCGCCAGCACGGGGGAGGGTAACTATGGCTACACCTTC